This T cell receptor (beta chain) was profiled in a study of T-cell memory formation after mild COVID-19. The study, taken as a whole, reports: Most CD4+ clones that shrank were in CM and EM, while CD8+ ones turned up in EMRA.

This CDR3 spans 14 amino acids. CDR1 KGHSH and CDR2 LQKENI come from the germline V gene. Between the trimmed V and J ends, which lost 1 base and 6 bases, there was a span of 12 bases. TCRdb re-analysed the 5' RACE reads in MiXCR, keeping a single row per CDR3 protein. The sample shows about 290,000 distinct CDR3 sequences, roughly 15% of them seen only once. This clonotype has a handful of counts. The antigen is not known. The chain employs TRBV18 and TRBJ1-2, with D perhaps TRBD1 (5 bases). Material: PBMCs or a T cell subset sorted from them (not recorded which). The sequence was collected from a man aged 18 to 30 who had mild COVID-19 (a few samples of this study predate the infection). Cell type and time point are not known. The DNA for the CDR3 is TGTGCCAGCTCACCACAAAGGGAAGGGGATGGCTACACCTTC. Its protein is CASSPQREGDGYTF.